This TCR beta chain was sequenced in a study of CD4 T cells in relation to SARS-CoV-2 and coronaviruses. Looked up from germline, CDR1 is GTSNPN and CDR2 is SVGIG (reference sequence). The CDR3 covers 14 residues. V was clipped by 2 bases and J by 4 bases; unmatched bases: 7. Repertoires were generated with immunoSEQ multiplex PCR, while TCRdb's copy carries only in-frame clones and drops some. The repertoire holds 16,000 or so clones, with about 80% as singletons. A word on this clone: The antigen is unknown.

CD4+ T cells from unexposed donors were obtained before the COVID-19 pandemic (2011-2018). After about 10 days of culture, CD4+ T cells were isolated. Sequenced material: CD4+ T cells from PBMCs, cultured in vitro. This clonotype originated in a human donor in good health. V usage is TRBV30 and J usage is TRBJ2-7, with 8 bases lining up with TRBD2. CDR3 sequence reads: CAWSFSGSVYEQYF. DNA of the CDR3: TGTGCCTGGAGTTTCAGCGGGAGTGTGTACGAGCAGTACTTC.